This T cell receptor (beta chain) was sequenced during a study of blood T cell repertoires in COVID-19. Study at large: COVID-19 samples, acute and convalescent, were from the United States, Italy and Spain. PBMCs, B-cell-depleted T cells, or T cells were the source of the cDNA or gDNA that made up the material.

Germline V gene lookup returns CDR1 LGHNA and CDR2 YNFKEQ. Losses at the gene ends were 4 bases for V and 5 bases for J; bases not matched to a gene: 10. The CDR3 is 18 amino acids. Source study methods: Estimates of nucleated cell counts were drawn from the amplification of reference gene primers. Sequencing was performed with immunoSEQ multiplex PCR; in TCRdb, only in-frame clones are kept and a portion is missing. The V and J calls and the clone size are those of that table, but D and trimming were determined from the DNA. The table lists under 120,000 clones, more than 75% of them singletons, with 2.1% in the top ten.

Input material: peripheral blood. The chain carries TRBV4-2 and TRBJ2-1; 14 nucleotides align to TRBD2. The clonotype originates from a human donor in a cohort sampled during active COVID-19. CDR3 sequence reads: CASSRRLAGGWGDNEQFF. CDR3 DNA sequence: TGTGCCAGCAGCCGCAGACTAGCGGGAGGGTGGGGCGACAATGAGCAGTTCTTC.